This T cell receptor (beta chain) was recovered during a study of T cell changes during pregnancy in multiple sclerosis (dated by TCRdb to between 2018 and 2021). Notes on the research overall: In women with multiple sclerosis, the researchers looked at how the T cell repertoire shifted as pregnancy progressed.

Trimming takes 5 bases off V and 6 bases off J; junction bases not matched to a gene: 7. Counted from cysteine to phenylalanine, this CDR3 has 14 amino acids. CDR3 DNA only is kept here, 42 bases in frame from base 1. The germline V gene supplies CDR1 SGHVS and CDR2 FQNEAQ. This clone was seen a handful of times. It has no known antigen specificity. Base qualities are not recorded, but no much larger clone differs from it by a single base. The method behind the library was the immunoSEQ multiplex PCR assay. Drawn from immuneACCESS, this table holds only the in-frame rearrangements with V and J called that TCRdb kept. Clones are partly lost; checked studies trace under half to an unresolved V gene and leave the rest unexplained. The sample table lists just under 50,000 clones, 91% of them with a count of one. The ten top clones hold roughly 10% of the sample.

This TCR derives from a female donor with multiple sclerosis, enrolled in a pregnancy study. The material was CD8+ T cells from peripheral blood mononuclear cells, obtained after pregnancy. The rearrangement joined TRBV7-8 to TRBJ1-1, and TRBD1 matches 9 of the central bases. The bases are TGTGCCAGCAGCATTGGGACAGGGTTGCCTGAAGCTTTCTTT. Translated, it gives CASSIGTGLPEAFF.